The TCR beta chain under discussion was sequenced for a study of cytotoxic CD8 clonotypes in ibrutinib-treated CLL. General study points: Patients showed higher baseline clonality than age-matched healthy donors, and it tracked circulating CD8+ T-cell counts.

The table came from immunoSEQ multiplex PCR; TCRdb's copy has only in-frame clones and leaves some out. The data show a few hundred thousand clones, 60% to 75% seen once. The CDR3 runs 17 residues. Germline lookup yields CDR1 SGHRS and CDR2 YFSETQ. V dropped 4 bases and J dropped 4; count of bases not matched to a gene: 17. Concerning this clone itself: Its antigen is currently unknown.

The source was PBMCs, collected after 24 months of ibrutinib treatment. This TCR came from a human donor with chronic lymphocytic leukemia. This chain uses TRBV5-1 with TRBJ2-7; TRBD1 aligns across 7 bases. This CDR3 is CASSNNRGQRSPYEQYF. The CDR3, as DNA: TGCGCCAGCAGCAACAACAGGGGTCAAAGAAGTCCGTACGAGCAGTACTTC.